This T cell receptor beta chain emerged from a study of cytomegalovirus exposure and HLA in healthy donors. Healthy bone marrow donors made up the donors. CDR3 size: 17 residues. The V gene lost 2 bases and the J gene lost 3 bases, with 19 bases spanning the gap. Germline V lookup: CDR1 SGHVS, CDR2 FQNEAQ. The PCR was carried out with 60 Vbeta primers and 13 Jbeta primers. Clones were read by immunoSEQ multiplex PCR, and TCRdb kept only the in-frame ones, dropping some. The table lists 200,000 or so clones, over 75% of them singletons, with about 0.24% in the top ten. The V gene is TRBV7-8, the J gene TRBJ1-2, with D uncertain. Sequenced input: PBMCs. The clonotype originates from a girl under three years old in good health and CMV-seronegative. The CDR3 protein is CASSLFLEVGRYYGYTF. The CDR3 bases are TGTGCCAGCAGCTTATTTTTGGAGGTCGGCAGGTACTATGGCTACACCTTC.